Each of the 20 T cell receptor beta chains below was sequenced from the same sample in a study of cytomegalovirus exposure and HLA in healthy donors. Both 60 Vbeta primers and 13 Jbeta primers went into the PCR. Profiling relied on immunoSEQ multiplex PCR, and the TCRdb table lists in-frame clones only, not all of them. The sample has about 210,000 clones, about four fifths seen once; the top ten hold 10%. The sequencing sample was made of PBMCs. The receptor set was obtained from a woman aged 45-65 years in good health and CMV-seropositive.

V and J are TRBV5-1 and TRBJ2-7, with 7 bases aligning to TRBD1. Germline trimming cut 4 bases from V and 4 bases from J; bases unmatched to any gene: 8. Germline values: CDR1 SGHRS, CDR2 YFSETQ. CDR3 length: 14 amino acids. CDR3 loop: CASSRDRAVYEQYF. The CDR3 bases are TGCGCCAGCAGCCGTGACAGGGCTGTTTACGAGCAGTACTTC. Drawing the rest from reference TRBV5-1 and TRBJ2-7, the complete variable domain is KAGVTQTPRYLIKTRGQQVTLSCSPISGHRSVSWYQQTPGQGLQFLFEYFSETQRNKGNFPGRFSGRQFSNSRSEMNVSTLELGDSALYLCASSRDRAVYEQYFGPGTRLTVT.

The rearrangement joins TRBV28 to TRBJ2-7, with TRBD1 matching over 7 bases. CDR1 and CDR2 from the germline V gene are MDHEN and SYDVKM. Trimming cost V 9 bases and J 3 bases; bases outside gene matches: 8. This CDR3 spans 13 amino acids. The CDR3: CASWDSTRYEQYF. In DNA form, the CDR3 reads TGTGCCAGTTGGGACAGCACCCGCTACGAGCAGTACTTC.

The J gene is TRBJ2-3, the V gene TRBV4-1; weak D call: TRBD2 (5 bases). Germline CDR1 MGHRA, CDR2 YSYEKL. V lost 0 bases to trimming and J lost 7 bases, with 14 bases between them. The CDR3 runs to 15 residues. The DNA of the CDR3 is TGCGCCAGCAGCCAAGATTCGGGTAGCGCTAATACGCAGTATTTT. It specifies CASSQDSGSANTQYF.

The gene calls are TRBV4-2 and TRBJ2-7, with 10 bases identical to TRBD2. This CDR3 spans 17 amino acids. V lost 0 bases to trimming and J lost 6 bases; unmatched junction nucleotides: 11. Germline CDR1 reads LGHNA; CDR2 reads YNFKEQ. Here the CDR3 DNA reads TGTGCCAGCAGCCAAGATACTCTAGCGGGGGCGGGAGGCGAGCAGTACTTC. It specifies CASSQDTLAGAGGEQYF.

This chain connects TRBV29-1 to TRBJ2-5, with 8 bases matching TRBD2. CDR1 is SQVTM and CDR2 is ANQGSEA in the germline V gene. V dropped 4 bases and J dropped 1; count of bases not matched to a gene: 5. This CDR3 has 14 residues. The CDR3 is CSVVPSGGQETQYF. The CDR3 DNA is TGCAGCGTTGTGCCCAGCGGGGGCCAAGAGACCCAGTACTTC.

The chain combines TRBV18 with TRBJ1-4; no clear D. CDR1 and CDR2 (germline): KGHSH, LQKENI. CDR3 length: 17 amino acids. The ends were cut back, 0 bases at V and 0 bases at J, with 11 bases in the middle. The CDR3 DNA follows: TGTGCCAGCTCACCACCGAACAGTTCCCCAACTAATGAAAAACTGTTTTTT. As protein: CASSPPNSSPTNEKLFF.

This rearrangement joins TRBV6-5 to TRBJ1-2; TRBD1 agrees at 12 bases. Germline CDR1 MNHEY, CDR2 SVGAGI. The CDR3 length is 15 residues. Germline trimming cut 7 bases from V and 5 bases from J; bases unmatched to any gene: 8. The CDR3 sequence is CASNSGQGALYGYTF. CDR3 in DNA: TGTGCCAGCAACTCGGGACAGGGGGCACTGTATGGCTACACCTTC.

In this sample, this clone turned up once. As DNA, the CDR3 is TGTGCCAGCAGGTCGGCAGGAGGACTGGGAAACACCATATATTTT. This codes for CASRSAGGLGNTIYF. This chain links TRBV27 with TRBJ1-3; no clear D gene. This CDR3 has 15 amino acids. CDR1 and CDR2 from the germline V gene are MNHEY and SMNVEV (reference sequence). V lost 6 bases and J lost 4, with 16 bases in between.

The rearrangement joins TRBV28 to TRBJ2-5, with a possible D match to TRBD2 (5 bases). Germline CDR1 is MDHEN and CDR2 is SYDVKM. The CDR3 runs 12 residues. V was shortened by 6 bases and J by 3 bases, with 8 bases between the two germline ends. Written as DNA, the CDR3 is TGTGCCAGCAGGACCGGGGAAGAGACCCAGTACTTC. It is translated as CASRTGEETQYF.

CDR3: CATSRGLATDTQYF. As DNA, the CDR3 is TGTGCCACCAGCCGCGGACTAGCAACAGATACGCAGTATTTT. This chain connects TRBV15 to TRBJ2-3; TRBD2 matches at 8 bases. There are 14 residues in the CDR3. Trimming cost V 5 bases and J 3 bases; bases outside gene matches: 4. Germline V CDR1 and CDR2: LNHNV, YYDKDF (reference sequence).

The rearrangement uses TRBV7-3 and TRBJ2-2, with 9 positions matching TRBD1. CDR1 and CDR2 (germline): SGHTA, FQGTGA. The length of the CDR3 is 16 residues. V trimming: 1 base; J trimming: 1 base; junction bases outside the gene matches: 1. In DNA, the CDR3 is TGTGCCAGCAGCTTAATGGGACAGGGGAACACCGGGGAGCTGTTTTTT. It yields the protein CASSLMGQGNTGELFF.

The V gene is TRBV4-2, the J gene TRBJ2-7; 10 positions agree with TRBD2. Germline V lookup: CDR1 LGHNA, CDR2 YNFKEQ. With 1 base clipped from V and 2 bases from J, the junction kept 2 bases outside the gene matches. The CDR3 loop spans 15 amino acids. The CDR3: CASSQVAGGPYEQYF. In DNA, the CDR3 is TGTGCCAGCAGCCAAGTAGCGGGGGGTCCCTACGAGCAGTACTTC.

In the case of this clone: This sample includes further DNA sequences coding for the same CDR3. The V call is TRBV7-9, the J call TRBJ1-1; D unclear. The CDR3 extends over 12 amino acids. The V gene's germline CDR1 is SEHNR and CDR2 FQNEAQ (reference sequence). Trimming cost V 5 bases and J 2 bases, with 6 bases left between them. In nucleotides, the CDR3 is TGTGCCAGCAGCAAGACTAACACTGAAGCTTTCTTT. Translation: CASSKTNTEAFF.

The genes are TRBV10-2 and TRBJ1-4; perhaps TRBD1 as D (5 bases). The germline CDR1 and CDR2 sequences are WSHSY and SAAADI. Trimming took 5 bases from V and 3 from J, leaving 13 bases between them. CDR3 size: 15 residues. CDR3 in DNA: TGCGCCAGCAGTACGACGGGGACTTCTAATGAAAAACTGTTTTTT. Amino acid sequence: CASSTTGTSNEKLFF.

A word on this clone: The same CDR3 is also encoded by other DNA sequences in this sample. The chain's CDR3 is CASSESRQETQYF. The CDR3 DNA sequence: TGTGCCAGCAGTGAATCACGGCAAGAGACCCAGTACTTC. The V gene is TRBV2, the J gene TRBJ2-5, with D hard to call. Germline-derived CDR1 and CDR2 are SNHLY and FYNNEI. The germline V and J ends were trimmed by 2 bases and 2 bases, with 6 bases remaining between them. The CDR3 runs to 13 residues. Filled out from reference TRBV2 and TRBJ2-5, the complete variable domain reads EPEVTQTPSHQVTQMGQEVILRCVPISNHLYFYWYRQILGQKVEFLVSFYNNEISEKSEIFDDQFSVERPDGSNFTLKIRSTKLEDSAMYFCASSESRQETQYFGPGTRLLVL.

V and J are TRBV5-1 and TRBJ2-7; perhaps TRBD1 as D (6 bases). Germline V lookup: CDR1 SGHRS, CDR2 YFSETQ. CDR3 length: 15 residues. The V end lost 2 bases, the J end lost 0 bases, and 12 bases lay between the germline ends. The CDR3, as DNA: TGCGCCAGCAGCTTCGACAGGAGAAGCTCCTACGAGCAGTACTTC. It yields the protein CASSFDRRSSYEQYF. Looking up the rest from reference TRBV5-1 and TRBJ2-7 gives the full variable domain: KAGVTQTPRYLIKTRGQQVTLSCSPISGHRSVSWYQQTPGQGLQFLFEYFSETQRNKGNFPGRFSGRQFSNSRSEMNVSTLELGDSALYLCASSFDRRSSYEQYFGPGTRLTVT.

This clone was detected only a few times. The chain carries TRBV13 and TRBJ1-4; a weak D match, TRBD1 (6 bases). V was pared by 3 bases and J by 4 bases, with 9 bases between. The CDR3 contains 14 residues. Looked up from germline, CDR1 is PRHDT and CDR2 is FYEKMQ (reference sequence). CDR3 sequence reads: CASSFDRINEKLFF. The CDR3 DNA is TGTGCCAGCAGCTTCGACAGGATTAATGAAAAACTGTTTTTT.

The chain uses TRBV19 and TRBJ2-1; tentatively, D is TRBD1 (6 bases). Germline lookup yields CDR1 LNHDA and CDR2 SQIVND (reference sequence). This CDR3 is 17 amino acids long. The V gene lost 2 bases and the J gene lost 8 bases, with 22 bases spanning the gap. CDR3 region: CASSIKRVGTFLYEQFF. CDR3 in DNA: TGTGCCAGTAGTATAAAACGCGTTGGGACATTTCTTTATGAGCAGTTCTTC.

CDR3 amino acids: CASLGTGGTWLKQYF. The CDR3 nucleotides are TGTGCCAGTCTGGGGACAGGGGGGACGTGGTTGAAGCAGTACTTC. The chain uses TRBV28 and TRBJ2-7, with 11 bases fitting TRBD1. V shed 9 bases and J 8 bases; nucleotides not matched to a gene: 15. Germline V CDR1 and CDR2: MDHEN, SYDVKM. This CDR3 has 15 residues.

V usage is TRBV4-2 and J usage is TRBJ1-5; weak D call: TRBD1 (5 bases). Germline V lookup: CDR1 LGHNA, CDR2 YNFKEQ. The V gene lost 4 bases and the J gene lost 7 bases, with 14 bases spanning the gap. The CDR3 runs 14 residues. CDR3 DNA sequence: TGTGCCAGCAGCCCTCCCGGGGGGGGGCAGCCCCAGCATTTT. Its translation: CASSPPGGGQPQHF.